A single T cell receptor (beta chain) is shown here with its context. Sequenced by immunoSEQ multiplex PCR; TCRdb stores in-frame clones only, minus some. The sample has over 100,000 clones, about 88% seen once; the top ten hold 0.95% to 1.5%. The data stem from a study of cytomegalovirus exposure and HLA in healthy donors. Study-level background: The 120 or so validation repertoires were reported in a later analysis to have been generated on the same platform as the roughly 670 first-cohort repertoires.

The germline CDR1 and CDR2 sequences are SGHVS and FNYEAQ. Trimming removed 5 bases from V and 0 bases from J; junction bases left unmatched: 5. The CDR3 length is 15 residues. This chain joins TRBV7-6 and TRBJ2-3; TRBD1 agrees at 7 bases. Specimen: PBMCs. This sequence originates from a young woman in good health and CMV-seronegative. CDR3 residues: CASSARTGSTDTQYF. The CDR3 DNA sequence: TGTGCCAGCAGCGCCCGGACAGGCAGCACAGATACGCAGTATTTT.